The sequence of this T cell receptor (beta chain) was determined in a study of Graves' ophthalmopathy and Graves' hyperthyroidism. Turning to the study itself: Investigators collected peripheral blood at initial diagnosis, before any treatment was given.

TCR beta CDR3 amplification used RNA transcripts. After a first-round RT-PCR with HTBI primers, a second-round multiplex PCR was run. In TCRdb, the multiplex PCR reads were re-called with MiXCR into one record per CDR3 protein. This sample has about 400,000 distinct CDR3 sequences, with just over 15% found just once. This clonotype was observed many times. Input material: peripheral blood. The receptor was isolated from a woman under 30 with stable Graves' hyperthyroidism.

The CDR3 nucleotides read TGTGCCACCAGTGATCCAAACAGGGGAGTCGAGACCCAGTACTTC. It codes for CATSDPNRGVETQYF. The chain links TRBV24-1 to TRBJ2-5; 7 bases fit TRBD1. CDR3 size: 15 residues. The germline CDR1 and CDR2 sequences are KGHDR and SFDVKD. V shed 3 bases and J 5 bases; nucleotides not matched to a gene: 8.